Presented here are 13 T cell receptor beta chains from one specimen sequenced in a study of human T cells and chemical hapten exposure. TCRdb itself ran the RACE reads through MiXCR, one entry per CDR3 protein. The repertoire holds about 54,000 distinct CDR3 sequences, with 9.5% to 10% as singletons. As to time point: patch test 2, 6 weeks after DPC sensitization. Treatment indicated: therapeutic diphenylcyclopropenone sensitization with weekly scalp DPC. Sample: whole blood, taken in connection with sensitization to the hapten diphenylcyclopropenone (DPC). The receptor set was obtained from a woman aged 45-59 years with alopecia areata. Some clones in this sample may be carry-over from other donors' samples.

This clonotype has at least ten counts. The chain is built from TRBV6-5 and TRBJ2-1, with 8 bases aligning to TRBD1. The CDR3 is 13 residues long. CDR1 MNHEY and CDR2 SVGAGI come from the germline V gene. The V gene end was trimmed by 4 bases and the J gene end by 7 bases; junction bases not matched to a gene: 3. CDR3 bases: TGTGCCAGCAGTTCCCAGGGGGCGAATGAGCAGTTCTTC. This codes for CASSSQGANEQFF.

This clonotype was recorded a few times. The chain carries TRBV7-2 and TRBJ2-5; D gene ambiguous. V lost 5 bases to trimming and J lost 0 bases, with 7 bases between them. Germline V CDR1 and CDR2: SGHTA, FQGNSA. The CDR3 spans 13 residues. Here the CDR3 reads CASSHQYQETQYF. Here the CDR3 DNA reads TGTGCCAGCAGCCATCAGTACCAAGAGACCCAGTACTTC.

The sample holds a few counts of this clonotype. For the CDR3, the DNA is TGTGCCAGCAGTCGACAGACCGAGCTAGCCAAAAACATTCAGTACTTC. It is translated as CASSRQTELAKNIQYF. The chain has TRBV3-1 and TRBJ2-4; D may be TRBD1 (5 bases). Per the germline V gene, CDR1 is LGHDT and CDR2 is YNNKEL (reference sequence). Deletions cut 6 bases from V and 0 bases from J, with 15 bases between. This CDR3 spans 16 amino acids.

This clonotype was recorded many times. The CDR3 sequence: CASSQVGHRNRFF. The DNA for the CDR3 is TGCGCCAGCAGCCAAGTCGGGCACAGAAATCGGTTCTTC. J is TRBJ2-1 and V is TRBV4-1; D remains ambiguous. V was shortened by 1 base and J by 15 bases, with 16 bases between the two germline ends. The germline gives CDR1 MGHRA, CDR2 YSYEKL. The CDR3 contains 13 residues.

This clonotype was recorded many times. The chain carries TRBV28 and TRBJ2-7, with D unresolved. V was shortened by 8 bases and J by 2 bases, with 7 bases between the two germline ends. This CDR3 region has 11 residues. Germline V lookup: CDR1 MDHEN, CDR2 SYDVKM. Here the CDR3 reads CASHSAYEQYF. CDR3 bases: TGTGCCAGCCACTCGGCCTACGAGCAGTACTTC.

This clonotype was seen a handful of times. The CDR3 coding sequence is TGTGCCAGCAGCAGGATGGGGCAGGGCGGAGATACGCAGTATTTT. This gives the protein CASSRMGQGGDTQYF. V gene TRBV7-9 combines with J gene TRBJ2-3, with a tentative D call TRBD1 (5 bases). Germline assignment: CDR1 SEHNR and CDR2 FQNEAQ (reference sequence). CDR3 length equals 15 residues. V lost 5 bases and J lost 5, with 17 bases in between.

The rearrangement links TRBV6-1 to TRBJ1-5; tentative D call: TRBD1 (6 bases). CDR1 is MNHNS, CDR2 SASEGT, per germline. CDR3 length: 17 amino acids. Trimming cost V 3 bases and J 1 base, with 16 bases left between them. As DNA, the CDR3 is TGTGCCAGCAGTGAGCCTTACAGGGTAAAAAGCAATCAGCCCCAGCATTTT. Translation: CASSEPYRVKSNQPQHF.

This clonotype was picked up a small number of times. The rearrangement joins TRBV7-9 to TRBJ2-7; 9 bases agree with TRBD1. This CDR3 is 15 amino acids long. Unmatched junction bases numbered 7, after V lost 5 bases and J lost 2 bases. Germline CDR1 SEHNR, CDR2 FQNEAQ (reference sequence). CDR3 amino acids: CASSPPTGGAYEQYF. CDR3 nucleotide sequence: TGTGCCAGCAGCCCACCCACAGGGGGCGCCTACGAGCAGTACTTC.

This clonotype was seen only a few times. The rearrangement links TRBV20-1 to TRBJ2-3, with 9 bases lining up with TRBD1. Trimming took 3 bases from V and 4 from J; bases not matched to a gene: 8. CDR3 length equals 15 residues. In germline, CDR1 is DFQATT, CDR2 SNEGSKA (reference sequence). CDR3 amino acids: CSARGTGLRPDTQYF. DNA of the CDR3: TGCAGTGCTAGGGGGACAGGGCTTAGGCCAGATACGCAGTATTTT.

This chain connects TRBV29-1 to TRBJ1-1; 7 bases map to TRBD1. CDR1 and CDR2 from the germline V gene are SQVTM and ANQGSEA. Trimming at V came to 5 bases and at J to 1 base, leaving 10 bases not matched to a gene. The CDR3 length is 15 residues. The CDR3 nucleotides are TGCAGCGTTACCCAGGGACAGAGCCGGAACACTGAAGCTTTCTTT. Its translation: CSVTQGQSRNTEAFF.

This clonotype was counted ten times or more. J is TRBJ2-2 and V is TRBV20-1, with 14 bases matching TRBD2. V lost 3 bases and J lost 5; bases outside the gene matches: 2. The length of the CDR3 is 15 residues. Germline loops: CDR1 DFQATT, CDR2 SNEGSKA (reference sequence). The DNA of the CDR3 is TGCAGTGCTAGGGGACTAGCGGGAGTAACCGGGGAGCTGTTTTTT. Translating it yields CSARGLAGVTGELFF.

In its sample, this clonotype was seen a few times. The chain recombines TRBV18 with TRBJ2-7; D is perhaps TRBD2 (6 bases). In germline, CDR1 is KGHSH, CDR2 LQKENI. The CDR3 runs to 11 residues. V was clipped by 2 bases and J by 7 bases, with 6 bases between them. The CDR3 DNA sequence: TGTGCCAGCTCACCAGCGGGAGAGCAGTACTTC. It yields the protein CASSPAGEQYF.

The sample holds a few counts of this clonotype. The chain joins TRBV20-1 to TRBJ2-7; no clear D gene. CDR1 is DFQATT and CDR2 is SNEGSKA in the germline V gene (reference sequence). This CDR3 is built from 15 residues. V gave up 1 base and J gave up 3 bases, with 16 bases separating them. The CDR3 nucleotides read TGCAGTGCTAGAGGCGCGGAGTCAAGCATCTACGAGCAGTACTTC. Translating gives CSARGAESSIYEQYF.